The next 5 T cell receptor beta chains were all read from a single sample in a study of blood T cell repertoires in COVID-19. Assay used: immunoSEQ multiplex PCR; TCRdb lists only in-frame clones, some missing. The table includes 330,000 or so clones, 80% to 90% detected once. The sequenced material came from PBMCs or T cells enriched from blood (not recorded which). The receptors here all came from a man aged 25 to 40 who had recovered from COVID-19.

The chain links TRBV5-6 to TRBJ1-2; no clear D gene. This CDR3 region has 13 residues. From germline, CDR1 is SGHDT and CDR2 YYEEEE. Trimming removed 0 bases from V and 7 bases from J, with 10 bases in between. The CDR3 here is CASSLGGLGGYTF. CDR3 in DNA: TGTGCCAGCAGCTTGGGAGGACTTGGTGGCTACACCTTC. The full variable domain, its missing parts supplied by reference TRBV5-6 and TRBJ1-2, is DAGVTQSPTHLIKTRGQQVTLRCSPKSGHDTVSWYQQALGQGPQFIFQYYEEEERQRGNFPDRFSGHQFPNYSSELNVNALLLGDSALYLCASSLGGLGGYTFGSGTRLTVV.

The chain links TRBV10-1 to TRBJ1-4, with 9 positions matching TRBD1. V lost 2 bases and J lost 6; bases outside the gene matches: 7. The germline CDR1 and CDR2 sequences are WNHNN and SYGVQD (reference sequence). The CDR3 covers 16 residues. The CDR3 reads CASSEVFRQGDEKLFF. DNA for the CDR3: TGCGCCAGCAGTGAGGTTTTTCGACAGGGGGATGAAAAACTGTTTTTT.

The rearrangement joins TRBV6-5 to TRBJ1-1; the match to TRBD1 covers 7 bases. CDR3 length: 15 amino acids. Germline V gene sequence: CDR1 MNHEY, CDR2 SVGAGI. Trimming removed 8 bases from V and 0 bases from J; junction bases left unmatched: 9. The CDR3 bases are TGTGCCAGCGTAGACGAGGGGGCTATGAACACTGAAGCTTTCTTT. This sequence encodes CASVDEGAMNTEAFF.

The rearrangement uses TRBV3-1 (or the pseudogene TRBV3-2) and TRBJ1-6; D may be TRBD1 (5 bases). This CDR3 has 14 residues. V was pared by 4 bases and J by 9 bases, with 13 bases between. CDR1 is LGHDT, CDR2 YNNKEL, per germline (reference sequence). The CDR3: CASSRPGTFSPLHF. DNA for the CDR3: TGTGCCAGCAGCCGTCCCGGGACTTTTTCACCCCTCCACTTT.

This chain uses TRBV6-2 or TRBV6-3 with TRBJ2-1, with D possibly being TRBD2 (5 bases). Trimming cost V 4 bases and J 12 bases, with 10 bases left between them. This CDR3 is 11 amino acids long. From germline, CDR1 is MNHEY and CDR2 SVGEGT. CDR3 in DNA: TGTGCCAGCAGTTTAGGAAGCGGGCAGTTCTTC. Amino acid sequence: CASSLGSGQFF.